This is a list of T cell receptor beta chains from one sample in a study of blood T cell repertoires in COVID-19. Sequenced by immunoSEQ multiplex PCR; TCRdb stores in-frame clones only, minus some. The top ten clones hold approximately 15% of a sample with roughly 57,000 clones, approximately 90% of them seen once. The sample was peripheral blood. The source of these receptors is an elderly man with acute or convalescent COVID-19. CDR3s include the opening cysteine and the closing phenylalanine or tryptophan. Fields, in order: J gene, V gene, D gene, clone size, CDR3 protein, CDR3 DNA. The D gene is left open where the match is weak. Some rows have no size entry. The others give once, few or many, or a class for an expanded clone.

TRBJ2-1 TRBV19 TRBD2 . CALPGGYEQFF TGTGCCCTGCCCGGGGGGTATGAGCAGTTCTTC
TRBJ1-2 TRBV5-1 . . CASSTANYGYTF TGCGCCAGCAGCACAGCTAACTATGGCTACACCTTC
TRBJ2-3 TRBV10-3 . . CAISDRGSTDTQYF TGTGCCATCAGTGACAGGGGTTCCACAGATACGCAGTATTTT
TRBJ2-5 TRBV28 . . CASSLGGYAQETQYF TGTGCCAGCAGTTTAGGAGGGTATGCCCAAGAGACCCAGTACTTC
TRBJ1-6 TRBV28 . . CASSGPQGLSDSPLHF TGTGCCAGCAGCGGGCCGCAGGGTTTGTCGGACTCACCCCTCCACTTT
TRBJ2-1 TRBV5-1 TRBD1 . CASSPTAGGNEQFF TGCGCCAGCAGCCCGACGGCAGGGGGCAATGAGCAGTTCTTC
TRBJ2-7 TRBV7-3 TRBD1 . CASSLSGQGAYEQYF TGTGCCAGCAGCTTATCGGGGCAGGGGGCCTACGAGCAGTACTTC
TRBJ1-1 TRBV4-1 . . CASRHRDHLQNNTEAFF TGCGCCAGCAGGCACAGGGACCACCTACAGAACAACACTGAAGCTTTCTTT
TRBJ2-6 TRBV2 TRBD1 . CASSETGASGANVLTF TGTGCCAGCAGTGAGACAGGGGCCTCTGGGGCCAACGTCCTGACTTTC
TRBJ1-5 TRBV6-1 TRBD1 once CASSEAPRAGGGPQHF TGTGCCAGCAGTGAAGCCCCCCGGGCAGGGGGCGGGCCCCAGCATTTT